The following is a T cell receptor beta chain sequence with its context. Its matching antigen is unknown. Other DNA variants within this sample encode the same CDR3. Germline V CDR1 and CDR2: SEHNR, FQNEAQ (reference sequence). Losses at the gene ends were 1 base for V and 0 bases for J; bases not matched to a gene: 2. The CDR3 totals 16 residues. This sample was taken from a study of cytomegalovirus exposure and HLA in healthy donors. General study findings and limits: The authors later linked a missense DCLRE1C variant to TCR beta V- and J-gene trimming. Productive status was seen about 87% or about 30% of the time for most TCR beta V segments in an earlier analysis. The authors listed over 150 TCR beta chains as cytomegalovirus-associated.

The PCR used 60 Vbeta and 13 Jbeta primers. TCRdb's table, derived via immunoSEQ multiplex PCR, lists solely in-frame clones and lacks some. The sample has some 90,000 clones, 69% seen once. Sequencing used PBMCs. The chain has TRBV7-9 and TRBJ2-5; 10 nucleotides align to TRBD2. The clonotype was recovered from a man aged 50 or older in good health and CMV-seronegative. The CDR3 DNA reads as TGTGCCAGCAGCTTAGGTAGCGGGGGGTACCAAGAGACCCAGTACTTC. Translated: CASSLGSGGYQETQYF.